This T cell receptor (beta chain) stems from a study of neoadjuvant nivolumab and ipilimumab in lung cancer. About the research overall: Patients got nivolumab 3 mg/kg on days 1, 15 and 29; combination added ipilimumab 1 mg/kg day 1. Study results and limitations: From pretherapy to surgery, tumor richness and clonality rose with dual therapy. Pathologic regression was not significantly tied to TCR clonality. Blood richness before therapy tracked richness in tumors resected after neoadjuvant therapy.

The germline CDR1 and CDR2 sequences are SGHTA and FQGTGA. The CDR3 loop spans 14 amino acids. The ends were cut back, 4 bases at V and 8 bases at J, with 17 bases in the middle. As regards this clone: Its target is not known.

Produced via immunoSEQ multiplex PCR; TCRdb's table is partial and in-frame only. The table lists 30,000 or so clones, 92% of them singletons. The sequence was collected from an adult with non-small cell lung cancer. The V gene is TRBV7-3, the J gene TRBJ1-2; the D gene is possibly TRBD1 (6 bases). The source material was peripheral blood, sampled after neoadjuvant nivolumab, alone or with ipilimumab, at or shortly before surgery. The CDR3 is CASSSSGGWEGYTF. The CDR3 DNA follows: TGTGCCAGCAGCTCCTCCGGGGGCTGGGAGGGCTACACCTTC.